Sequencing of this TCR beta chain was carried out in a study of blood T cell repertoires in COVID-19. Study-wide background: T cells, B-cell-depleted T cells, or PBMCs provided the cDNA or gDNA that served as material.

Participants were aged about 18 to 89 years from roughly 25 US areas. Which cohort a participant joined came from the clinical history participants gave. The repertoire was sequenced with immunoSEQ multiplex PCR; TCRdb's copy has only in-frame clones and lacks some. The profile covers roughly 310,000 clones, with more than 90% appearing a single time and around 2.5% taken by the ten largest. The CDR3 is 13 amino acids. V lost 4 bases and J lost 4, with 10 bases in between. Germline V CDR1 and CDR2: SGHTA, FQGTGA. This clone was detected once. The chain uses TRBV7-3 and TRBJ1-2; TRBD1 might be the D (5 bases). This TCR was sampled from a man in his sixties who had recovered from COVID-19. The sample consisted of PBMCs or T cells enriched from blood (not recorded which). CDR3 bases: TGTGCCAGCAGCTATACAGGAGTCTATGGCTACACCTTC. Protein sequence: CASSYTGVYGYTF.